This T cell receptor beta chain was sequenced in a study of cytomegalovirus exposure and HLA in healthy donors. The overall study: The 500 to 750 first-cohort repertoires and the approximately 110 validation repertoires shared the same platform, a later analysis reported.

The donors were in the approximately 120-subject validation cohort, distinct from the 666-subject first cohort. The V segment lost 6 bases and the J segment 5 bases; nucleotides outside the gene matches: 11. Germline lookup yields CDR1 MNHEY and CDR2 SMNVEV (reference sequence). The length of the CDR3 is 15 residues. Libraries were prepared by immunoSEQ multiplex PCR; TCRdb keeps only in-frame clonotypes and omits some of them. Of fewer than 200,000 clones listed, 86% are singletons. Comments on this clone: Antigen specificity is unknown.

Study-level results: About 180 TCR beta chains were listed as cytomegalovirus-associated.

Source material: PBMCs. The TCR sequence derives from a man between 18 and 35 years old in good health and CMV-seropositive. The chain recombines TRBV27 with TRBJ2-7, with 9 nucleotides matching TRBD1. CDR3 nucleotides: TGTGCCAGCAGAAGTCTACAGGGGGCCGTGAACGAGCAGTACTTC. This translates into CASRSLQGAVNEQYF.